This T cell receptor beta chain was retrieved from a study of T-cell reconstitution after alpha-beta-depleted transplantation in children. Study findings and constraints: Newly produced T cells mostly accounted for T-cell counts and diversity one year post-transplant. Alpha-beta T cells present about two months after transplant were reported to originate from several hundred expanded graft clones. Some patients' high day-60 TCRbeta diversity was attributed to recipient cells surviving conditioning.

The CDR3 consists of 15 residues. V dropped 2 bases and J dropped 2; count of bases not matched to a gene: 2. Germline-derived CDR1 and CDR2 are SGHVS and FQNEAQ. Preparation of the TCRbeta library used unique molecular identifiers. TCRdb redid the calling of the PCR reads with MiXCR, one entry per CDR3 protein. The sample records almost 500,000 distinct CDR3 sequences, about 10% being singletons. This clonotype was recorded at least ten times. Antigen unknown. Sample: PBMCs, taken before TCRalphabeta/CD19-depleted stem cell transplant. This receptor was obtained from a child aged 2-15 years with inherited bone marrow failure, due to receive a stem cell transplant. The J gene is TRBJ2-7, the V gene TRBV7-8; TRBD2 matches at 11 bases. Written as DNA, the CDR3 is TGTGCCAGCAGCTTATTGACTAGCGGGGCCTACGAGCAGTACTTC. Translation: CASSLLTSGAYEQYF.